What follows are 12 T cell receptor beta chains derived from one specimen sequenced in a study of T cells in localized non-small cell lung cancer. The method was immunoSEQ multiplex PCR; TCRdb's version includes in-frame clones alone and lacks a portion of them. The sample includes about 34,000 clones, approximately 94% of them seen just once. The sequencing here drew on peripheral blood, taken before any cancer treatment. Receptors originate from a woman aged 35 to 69 with stage I lung adenocarcinoma.

The chain recombines TRBV7-3 with TRBJ2-6; 15 bases fit TRBD2. The CDR3 contains 18 residues. Trimming at V came to 4 bases and at J to 3 bases, leaving 4 bases not matched to a gene. The germline gives CDR1 SGHTA, CDR2 FQGTGA. CDR3 DNA sequence: TGTGCCAGCAGCTCCGGACTAGCGGGAGGGTATGGGGCCAACGTCCTGACTTTC. This codes for CASSSGLAGGYGANVLTF. Complete variable domain (other parts from reference TRBV7-3 and TRBJ2-6): GAGVSQTPSNKVTEKGKYVELRCDPISGHTALYWYRQSLGQGPEFLIYFQGTGAADDSGLPNDRFFAVRPEGSVSTLKIQRTERGDSAVYLCASSSGLAGGYGANVLTFGAGSRLTVL.

The count of this clone is one. The chain links TRBV4-3 to TRBJ2-1; 15 bases fit TRBD2. The germline CDR1 and CDR2 sequences are LGHNA and YSLEER. V lost 2 bases to trimming and J lost 6 bases; unmatched junction nucleotides: 5. The CDR3 is 17 amino acids. The CDR3 loop is CASSQTLGLAGGNEQFF. Here the CDR3 DNA reads TGCGCCAGCAGCCAAACCCTGGGACTAGCGGGGGGCAATGAGCAGTTCTTC.

This chain uses TRBV9 with TRBJ1-3; D unresolved. CDR3 length: 16 amino acids. Germline-derived CDR1 and CDR2 are SGDLS and YYNGEE. V lost 3 bases and J 0 bases, leaving 13 bases between the germline ends. CDR3 nucleotide sequence: TGTGCCAGCAGCGAGACTCCTTATAGCTCTGGAAACACCATATATTTT. This codes for CASSETPYSSGNTIYF.

The chain couples TRBV2 to TRBJ1-3; no reliable D call. The germline CDR1 and CDR2 sequences are SNHLY and FYNNEI. Between the trimmed V and J ends, which lost 6 bases and 0 bases, there was a span of 12 bases. CDR3 length equals 15 residues. This CDR3 reads CASRPPVNSGNTIYF. In DNA, the CDR3 is TGTGCCAGCAGACCCCCCGTGAACTCTGGAAACACCATATATTTT.

The genes are TRBV19 and TRBJ2-7, with no clear D. CDR3 length: 16 amino acids. Germline loops: CDR1 LNHDA, CDR2 SQIVND (reference sequence). Trimming stripped 4 bases from V and 2 bases from J, with 18 bases between. The CDR3 nucleotides are TGTGCCAGTAGTACCCGGACCCCGGTTCCCCCCTACGAGCAGTACTTC. This translates into CASSTRTPVPPYEQYF.

The rearrangement links TRBV7-9 to TRBJ1-6; D unresolved. The CDR3 runs to 17 residues. The germline V gene encodes CDR1 SEHNR and CDR2 FQNEAQ (reference sequence). Trimming pared 1 base from V and 4 bases from J, leaving 14 bases between. The CDR3 DNA follows: TGTGCCAGCAGCTTAGGGACTCCCGCACATTATAATTCACCCCTCCACTTT. As protein: CASSLGTPAHYNSPLHF.

The rearrangement joins TRBV6-1 to TRBJ2-3, with D uncertain. The germline CDR1 and CDR2 sequences are MNHNS and SASEGT. The ends were cut back, 1 base at V and 4 bases at J, with 6 bases in the middle. This CDR3 is 13 amino acids long. The CDR3 DNA reads TGTGCCAGCAGTGAAGTGAGTTCAGATACGCAGTATTTT. Translating gives CASSEVSSDTQYF.

This chain joins TRBV25-1 and TRBJ2-5; 10 bases agree with TRBD2. This CDR3 comprises 17 residues. Germline CDR1 reads MGHDK; CDR2 reads SYGVNS. The junction had 13 bases not matched to a gene; V was cut back by 7 bases and J by 2 bases. The CDR3 sequence: CASTGISSGGPQETQYF. CDR3 nucleotide sequence: TGTGCCAGCACTGGGATTAGTAGCGGGGGGCCGCAAGAGACCCAGTACTTC. Using reference TRBV25-1 and TRBJ2-5 for the parts outside the CDR3, the full variable domain is EADIYQTPRYLVIGTGKKITLECSQTMGHDKMYWYQQDPGMELHLIHYSYGVNSTEKGDLSSESTVSRIRTEHFPLTLESARPSHTSQYLCASTGISSGGPQETQYFGPGTRLLVL.

The J gene is TRBJ2-2, the V gene TRBV6-1, with D perhaps TRBD1 (5 bases). V was cut by 9 bases and J by 4 bases, with 12 bases left in between. Per germline, CDR1 MNHNS and CDR2 SASEGT. The CDR3 totals 13 residues. CDR3 sequence (DNA): TGTGCCAGAGGGGATAGGGGCACCGGGGAGCTGTTTTTT. As protein: CARGDRGTGELFF.

This clone has a single count. The chain employs TRBV10-3 and TRBJ2-1; D is unclear. This CDR3 contains 13 residues. The germline V gene has CDR1 ENHRY and CDR2 SYGVKD. Trimming took 1 base from V and 16 from J, leaving 17 bases between them. The CDR3 protein is CAISEYTETPRFF. In nucleotides, the CDR3 is TGTGCCATCAGTGAGTATACCGAGACTCCGCGTTTCTTC.

DNA for the CDR3: TGTGCCAGCAGCCGTTACTCTGGAAACACCATATATTTT. As protein: CASSRYSGNTIYF. The rearrangement links TRBV7-3 to TRBJ1-3; D gene uncertain. The V end lost 5 bases, the J end lost 0 bases, and 5 bases lay between the germline ends. Per the germline V gene, CDR1 is SGHTA and CDR2 is FQGTGA. The CDR3 runs 13 residues.

This sequence joins TRBV9 and TRBJ2-5; D is possibly TRBD2 (6 bases). The germline CDR1 and CDR2 sequences are SGDLS and YYNGEE. This CDR3 comprises 15 residues. The V end was cut by 0 bases, the J end by 1 base, with 10 bases between. CDR3 coding DNA: TGTGCCAGCAGCGTAGGCGGGGCCGTCCAAGAGACCCAGTACTTC. This gives the protein CASSVGGAVQETQYF.